Below are 8 T cell receptor beta chains sequenced from a single sample in a study of T-cell memory formation after mild COVID-19. MiXCR, applied by TCRdb to the 5' RACE reads, yields one record per CDR3 protein. The sample consists of approximately 570,000 distinct CDR3 sequences, roughly 17% of them appearing once. The sample was PBMCs or a T cell subset sorted from them (not recorded which). Source of these receptors: an adult woman who had mild COVID-19 (a few samples of this study predate the infection). Cell type and time point are not known.

The chain employs TRBV6-5 and TRBJ2-6; D is possibly TRBD2 (6 bases). CDR1 is MNHEY and CDR2 is SVGAGI in the germline V gene. Trimming cost V 4 bases and J 2 bases, with 15 bases left between them. CDR3 length equals 17 residues. The CDR3 DNA is TGTGCCAGCAGTTCAGTAAGGGGAGGAACTGGGGCCAACGTCCTGACTTTC. Amino acid sequence: CASSSVRGGTGANVLTF.

This rearrangement joins TRBV27 to TRBJ2-5; unclear D gene. The CDR3 runs 12 residues. V was pared by 8 bases and J by 0 bases, with 7 bases between. Germline V gene data show CDR1 as MNHEY and CDR2 as SMNVEV (reference sequence). The CDR3 loop is CASVGDQETQYF. The CDR3 region has the DNA TGTGCCAGCGTTGGAGACCAAGAGACCCAGTACTTC.

This clonotype has a count of ten or more. CDR3 sequence reads: CASSSGPGEQYF. CDR3 nucleotides: TGTGCCAGCAGCTCTGGACCGGGCGAGCAGTACTTC. The rearrangement joins TRBV7-9 to TRBJ2-7; D is uncertain. The V and J ends lost 4 bases and 6 bases respectively, with 10 bases between them. This CDR3 spans 12 amino acids. Per germline, CDR1 SEHNR and CDR2 FQNEAQ (reference sequence).

The CDR3 reads CASSPGGGSEKLFF. As DNA, the CDR3 is TGTGCCAGCAGCCCCGGAGGTGGTAGTGAAAAACTGTTTTTT. V and J are TRBV3-1 and TRBJ1-4; no firm D call. Germline V gene sequence: CDR1 LGHDT, CDR2 YNNKEL (reference sequence). V gave up 4 bases and J gave up 7 bases, with 13 bases separating them. The CDR3 is 14 residues long. The entire variable domain, with the rest obtained from reference TRBV3-1 and TRBJ1-4, is as follows: DTAVSQTPKYLVTQMGNDKSIKCEQNLGHDTMYWYKQDSKKFLKIMFSYNNKELIINETVPNRFSPKSPDKAHLNLHINSLELGDSAVYFCASSPGGGSEKLFFGSGTQLSVL.

The rearrangement joins TRBV5-6 to TRBJ1-1; D uncertain. V gave up 4 bases and J gave up 0 bases, with 13 bases separating them. The length of the CDR3 is 15 residues. CDR1 is SGHDT, CDR2 YYEEEE, per germline. The CDR3 sequence is CASSRLAPLNTEAFF. The CDR3 DNA reads as TGTGCCAGCAGCCGTTTGGCTCCTCTGAACACTGAAGCTTTCTTT.

This clonotype has more than one count but fewer than ten. This chain joins TRBV3-1 and TRBJ1-1, with D possibly being TRBD1 (6 bases). V dropped 6 bases and J dropped 1 base, with 12 bases sitting between them. This CDR3 has 14 residues. Germline values: CDR1 LGHDT, CDR2 YNNKEL (reference sequence). DNA for the CDR3: TGTGCCAGCAGATACGGACAGTCGAACACTGAAGCTTTCTTT. Its translation: CASRYGQSNTEAFF.

The sample holds a few counts of this clonotype. V is TRBV6-5 and J is TRBJ2-7, with a tentative D call TRBD1 (5 bases). Looked up from germline, CDR1 is MNHEY and CDR2 is SVGAGI. The CDR3 is 15 amino acids. The ends were cut back, 6 bases at V and 0 bases at J, with 15 bases in the middle. CDR3 coding DNA: TGTGCCAGCAGCCGCGGCAGCAGGGACTCCTACGAGCAGTACTTC. Translation gives CASSRGSRDSYEQYF.

The rearrangement links TRBV5-1 to TRBJ2-1, with TRBD2 matching 15 bases. Germline lookup yields CDR1 SGHRS and CDR2 YFSETQ. The junction had 5 bases not matched to a gene; V was cut back by 1 base and J by 3 bases. This CDR3 region has 18 residues. In DNA form, the CDR3 reads TGCGCCAGCAGCTTGACCGGACTAGCGGGAGGGATCTACAATGAGCAGTTCTTC. It specifies CASSLTGLAGGIYNEQFF.